This T cell receptor (beta chain) stems from a study of T cell responses to AZD1222 COVID-19 vaccine. Findings of the study overall: Spike as a whole was targeted by vaccine-associated CD4 TCRs, dominant at 160-218 and 743-854. Spike-specific TCR depth and breadth grew after two AZD1222 doses.

Assay used: immunoSEQ multiplex PCR; TCRdb lists only in-frame clones, some missing. The table has 110,000 or so clones, 88% seen once. The germline CDR1 and CDR2 sequences are MDHEN and SYDVKM. With 6 bases clipped from V and 4 bases from J, the junction kept 14 bases outside the gene matches. The CDR3 runs 17 residues. Remarks on this clone: What it recognizes is unknown.

This clonotype originated in an adult who received the AZD1222 COVID-19 vaccine. Sequencing was performed on peripheral blood, taken 28 days after the second AZD1222 dose. This chain uses TRBV28 with TRBJ2-5, with 10 bases fitting TRBD1. CDR3 sequence reads: CASSSDLFRDRGETQYF. CDR3 nucleotide sequence: TGTGCCAGCAGCTCCGATCTCTTCCGGGACAGGGGAGAGACCCAGTACTTC.